The 24 T cell receptor beta chains in this list originate from one sample, sequenced in a study of blood T cell repertoires in COVID-19. The assay was immunoSEQ multiplex PCR, and TCRdb's table has in-frame clones only and misses some. The profile shows about 180,000 clones, roughly 88% of them singletons. The source material was peripheral blood. Every receptor here comes from a human donor with active or convalescent COVID-19. The donor label of this sample is uncertain.

The chain carries TRBV19 and TRBJ2-5; 8 positions match TRBD2. Germline V gene lookup returns CDR1 LNHDA and CDR2 SQIVND (reference sequence). The junction had 10 bases not matched to a gene; V was cut back by 5 bases and J by 5 bases. The CDR3 sequence is 15 residues long. For the CDR3, the DNA is TGTGCCAGTAGTTCCAGTAGCGGGGTCCTTGAGACCCAGTACTTC. It yields the protein CASSSSSGVLETQYF. Full variable domain (missing parts from reference TRBV19 and TRBJ2-5): DGGITQSPKYLFRKEGQNVTLSCEQNLNHDAMYWYRQDPGQGLRLIYYSQIVNDFQKGDIAEGYSVSREKKESFPLTVTSAQKNPTAFYLCASSSSSGVLETQYFGPGTRLLVL.

This rearrangement joins TRBV19 to TRBJ2-6, with D possibly being TRBD1 (5 bases). Trimming stripped 5 bases from V and 1 base from J, with 9 bases between. This CDR3 comprises 15 residues. Germline V gives CDR1 LNHDA, CDR2 SQIVND (reference sequence). The CDR3 bases are TGTGCCAGTAGTGGTACAGGTTCTGGGGCCAACGTCCTGACTTTC. Its protein is CASSGTGSGANVLTF.

The chain is built from TRBV4-1 and TRBJ2-7; 9 bases align to TRBD2. Germline CDR1 MGHRA, CDR2 YSYEKL. The CDR3 runs 17 residues. The trim removed 0 bases at V and 2 bases at J, leaving 8 bases unmatched. The CDR3 sequence: CASSQEGASGKAYEQYF. The DNA for the CDR3 is TGCGCCAGCAGCCAAGAGGGGGCTAGCGGGAAGGCCTACGAGCAGTACTTC.

Only a few counts were recorded for this clone. This chain connects TRBV13 to TRBJ1-1, with a tentative D call TRBD1 (5 bases). Germline CDR1 reads PRHDT; CDR2 reads FYEKMQ (reference sequence). The CDR3 is made up of 15 amino acids. Trimming pared 0 bases from V and 5 bases from J, leaving 13 bases between. CDR3 amino acids: CASSLGGGVGTEAFF. The CDR3 DNA is TGTGCCAGCAGCTTAGGAGGAGGGGTAGGTACTGAAGCTTTCTTT. Full variable domain (remainder filled in from reference TRBV13 and TRBJ1-1): AAGVIQSPRHLIKEKRETATLKCYPIPRHDTVYWYQQGPGQDPQFLISFYEKMQSDKGSIPDRFSAQQFSDYHSELNMSSLELGDSALYFCASSLGGGVGTEAFFGQGTRLTVV.

V gene TRBV7-2 combines with J gene TRBJ1-2; possibly TRBD1 for D (5 bases). CDR3 length: 15 residues. CDR1 and CDR2 (germline): SGHTA, FQGNSA. The V gene lost 6 bases and the J gene lost 5 bases, with 19 bases spanning the gap. DNA for the CDR3: TGTGCCAGCAGATCAATGGTAGGGGCCTTTTATGGCTACACCTTC. It yields the protein CASRSMVGAFYGYTF.

The chain couples TRBV28 to TRBJ1-6; D is unresolved. The ends were cut back, 5 bases at V and 1 base at J, with 6 bases in the middle. Germline-derived CDR1 and CDR2 are MDHEN and SYDVKM. The CDR3 loop spans 14 amino acids. CDR3 sequence (DNA): TGTGCCAGCAGTCCTAGATCCTATAATTCACCCCTCCACTTT. As protein: CASSPRSYNSPLHF.

The chain carries TRBV6-5 and TRBJ1-4, with D perhaps TRBD1 (6 bases). V lost 6 bases and J 9 bases, leaving 17 bases between the germline ends. Germline V lookup: CDR1 MNHEY, CDR2 SVGAGI. This CDR3 comprises 14 residues. The CDR3 DNA sequence: TGTGCCAGCAGATTAAGGGGGGGGGCGAAAAAACTGTTTTTT. This encodes CASRLRGGAKKLFF.

V and J are TRBV6-5 and TRBJ1-1; no reliable D call. V gave up 8 bases and J gave up 1 base, with 11 bases separating them. CDR1 MNHEY and CDR2 SVGAGI come from the germline V gene. The CDR3 contains 13 residues. The CDR3 sequence: CASPKRENTEAFF. CDR3 coding DNA: TGTGCCAGCCCCAAACGGGAGAACACTGAAGCTTTCTTT.

This sequence joins TRBV19 and TRBJ2-4; D unresolved. This CDR3 spans 15 amino acids. Germline CDR1 and CDR2: LNHDA and SQIVND (reference sequence). Trimming pared 5 bases from V and 2 bases from J, leaving 13 bases between. The CDR3: CASSFEHLSKNIQYF. CDR3 DNA sequence: TGTGCCAGTAGTTTCGAGCACCTATCCAAAAACATTCAGTACTTC.

A single count supports this clone. This rearrangement joins TRBV7-3 to TRBJ2-7; possibly TRBD1 for D (5 bases). This CDR3 contains 13 residues. Germline CDR1 is SGHTA and CDR2 is FQGTGA. With 5 bases removed from V and 6 bases from J, the gap between germline ends came to 14 bases. The CDR3 loop reads CASSPWGGLEQYF. CDR3 nucleotides: TGTGCCAGCAGCCCCTGGGGCGGTCTCGAGCAGTACTTC. Variable domain in full (rest from reference TRBV7-3 and TRBJ2-7): GAGVSQTPSNKVTEKGKYVELRCDPISGHTALYWYRQSLGQGPEFLIYFQGTGAADDSGLPNDRFFAVRPEGSVSTLKIQRTERGDSAVYLCASSPWGGLEQYFGPGTRLTVT.

The V call is TRBV6-5, the J call TRBJ2-7; D may be TRBD1 (5 bases). Germline V CDR1 and CDR2: MNHEY, SVGAGI. The CDR3 contains 13 residues. V lost 6 bases to trimming and J lost 6 bases, with 15 bases between them. CDR3 bases: TGTGCCAGCAGCCCCAATCAGGGTGTCGAGCAGTACTTC. It is translated as CASSPNQGVEQYF.

This clone appeared a single time. The CDR3 sequence is CASSETPGETQYF. The CDR3 DNA sequence: TGCGCCAGCAGTGAGACGCCCGGTGAGACCCAGTACTTC. This chain joins TRBV10-1 and TRBJ2-5; D call uncertain. CDR1 is WNHNN, CDR2 SYGVQD, per germline (reference sequence). Trimming took off 2 bases at V and 5 bases at J, with 9 bases between the two ends. This CDR3 is built from 13 residues.

The V call is TRBV19, the J call TRBJ2-3, with TRBD2 as a possible D gene (5 bases). Germline CDR1 and CDR2: LNHDA and SQIVND (reference sequence). Trimming cost V 4 bases and J 2 bases, with 16 bases left between them. CDR3 length: 16 amino acids. The CDR3 DNA follows: TGTGCCAGTAGTAACCGCCTTTCGGGGAACACAGATACGCAGTATTTT. The encoded protein is CASSNRLSGNTDTQYF.

The chain has TRBV4-1 and TRBJ2-2; D gene ambiguous. The CDR3 contains 12 residues. Germline CDR1 and CDR2: MGHRA and YSYEKL. Trimming pared 4 bases from V and 4 bases from J, leaving 4 bases between. The CDR3 DNA sequence: TGCGCCAGCAGCCTTATCACCGGGGAGCTGTTTTTT. Encoded protein: CASSLITGELFF.

This clone was seen once. CDR3 protein: CASSLGVGSPLHF. The DNA of the CDR3 is TGTGCCAGCAGCTTAGGTGTCGGTTCACCCCTCCACTTT. This chain joins TRBV7-3 and TRBJ1-6; D remains unclear. Germline V CDR1 and CDR2: SGHTA, FQGTGA. V was shortened by 2 bases and J by 9 bases, with 8 bases between the two germline ends. The CDR3 is 13 residues long. Looking up the rest from reference TRBV7-3 and TRBJ1-6 gives the full variable domain: GAGVSQTPSNKVTEKGKYVELRCDPISGHTALYWYRQSLGQGPEFLIYFQGTGAADDSGLPNDRFFAVRPEGSVSTLKIQRTERGDSAVYLCASSLGVGSPLHFGNGTRLTVT.

Only one count was recorded for this clone. The chain has TRBV2 and TRBJ1-6; D remains ambiguous. Germline V gene sequence: CDR1 SNHLY, CDR2 FYNNEI. Deletions cut 6 bases from V and 15 bases from J, with 6 bases between. The CDR3 extends over 9 amino acids. The CDR3, as DNA: TGTGCCAGCAGCGCCAGCCTCCACTTT. Its protein product is CASSASLHF.

This chain connects TRBV5-4 to TRBJ2-7; 9 bases line up with TRBD2. Germline assignment: CDR1 SGHNT and CDR2 YYREEE (reference sequence). The length of the CDR3 is 13 residues. J gave up 10 bases and V 6 bases, and 11 bases lay outside the gene matches. The CDR3 DNA is TGTGCCAGCACGGCTAGCGGGGACGCGGGTCAGTACTTC. This translates into CASTASGDAGQYF.

This chain joins TRBV6-1 and TRBJ1-2; the match to TRBD1 covers 7 bases. This CDR3 has 14 residues. V lost 3 bases to trimming and J lost 2 bases; unmatched junction nucleotides: 3. Germline values: CDR1 MNHNS, CDR2 SASEGT. CDR3 amino acids: CASSDPGGNYGYTF. Here the CDR3 DNA reads TGTGCCAGCAGTGACCCAGGGGGGAACTATGGCTACACCTTC.

The V call is TRBV18, the J call TRBJ1-5; TRBD1 might be the D (5 bases). This CDR3 is 18 amino acids long. CDR1 and CDR2 (germline): KGHSH, LQKENI. Trimming left V 3 bases short and J 5 bases short, with 23 bases between. Here the CDR3 DNA reads TGTGCCAGCTCACCCGCCGCGTCTTTCCAGGGAGGTCATCAGCCCCAGCATTTT. Amino acids: CASSPAASFQGGHQPQHF. The complete variable domain, with remaining parts taken from reference TRBV18 and TRBJ1-5, reads NAGVMQNPRHLVRRRGQEARLRCSPMKGHSHVYWYRQLPEEGLKFMVYLQKENIIDESGMPKERFSAEFPKEGPSILRIQQVVRGDSAAYFCASSPAASFQGGHQPQHFGDGTRLSIL.

The chain employs TRBV15 and TRBJ2-7; D call uncertain. The length of the CDR3 is 15 residues. Germline loops: CDR1 LNHNV, CDR2 YYDKDF (reference sequence). V lost 0 bases to trimming and J lost 2 bases, with 11 bases between them. This chain's CDR3 is CATSRDPSYTYEQYF. CDR3 sequence (DNA): TGTGCCACCAGCAGAGATCCCAGTTATACCTACGAGCAGTACTTC.

This clone was seen only once. The V call is TRBV7-2, the J call TRBJ2-5, with 14 bases matching TRBD2. J gave up 3 bases and V 3 bases, and 0 bases lay outside the gene matches. The V gene's germline CDR1 is SGHTA and CDR2 FQGNSA. The CDR3 is 15 residues long. The CDR3 nucleotides are TGTGCCAGCAGCTTGGGACTAGCGGGGGAAGAGACCCAGTACTTC. Translated: CASSLGLAGEETQYF.

This sequence joins TRBV11-2 and TRBJ2-5, with 16 bases identical to TRBD2. There are 16 residues in the CDR3. The V gene's germline CDR1 is SGHAT and CDR2 FQNNGV. With V trimmed by 5 bases and J by 4 bases, 4 bases remained unmatched. CDR3 in DNA: TGTGCCAGCAGCCCGGGGACTAGCGGGGGGGCAGAGACCCAGTACTTC. This translates into CASSPGTSGGAETQYF.

V usage is TRBV18 and J usage is TRBJ2-2; D perhaps matches TRBD2 (5 bases). Germline CDR1 KGHSH, CDR2 LQKENI. This CDR3 has 16 amino acids. V was pared by 6 bases and J by 5 bases, with 19 bases between. DNA for the CDR3: TGTGCCAGCTCCCTCTATCTGAGCGGAGCGACCGGGGAGCTGTTTTTT. Translation gives CASSLYLSGATGELFF.

The chain carries TRBV13 and TRBJ2-1; a weak D match, TRBD2 (5 bases). The CDR3 loop spans 15 amino acids. Germline assignment: CDR1 PRHDT and CDR2 FYEKMQ (reference sequence). The ends were cut back, 2 bases at V and 5 bases at J, with 13 bases in the middle. The CDR3 region is CASSLRGHQHNEQFF. The CDR3 nucleotides are TGTGCCAGCAGCTTACGGGGTCATCAACACAATGAGCAGTTCTTC.